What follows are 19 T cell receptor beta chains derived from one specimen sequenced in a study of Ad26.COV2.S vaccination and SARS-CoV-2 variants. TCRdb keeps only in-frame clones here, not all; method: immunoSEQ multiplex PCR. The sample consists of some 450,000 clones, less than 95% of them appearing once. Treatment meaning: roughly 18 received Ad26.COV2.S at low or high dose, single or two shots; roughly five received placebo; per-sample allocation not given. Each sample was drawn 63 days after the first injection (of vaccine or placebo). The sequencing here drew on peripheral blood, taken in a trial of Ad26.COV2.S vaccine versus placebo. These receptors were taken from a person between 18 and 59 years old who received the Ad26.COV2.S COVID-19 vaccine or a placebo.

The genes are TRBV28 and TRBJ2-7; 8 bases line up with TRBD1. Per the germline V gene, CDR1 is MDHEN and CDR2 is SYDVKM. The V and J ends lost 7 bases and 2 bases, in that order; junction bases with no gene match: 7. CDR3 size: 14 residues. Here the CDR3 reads CASKTGGSTYEQYF. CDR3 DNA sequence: TGTGCCAGCAAAACAGGGGGATCAACCTACGAGCAGTACTTC.

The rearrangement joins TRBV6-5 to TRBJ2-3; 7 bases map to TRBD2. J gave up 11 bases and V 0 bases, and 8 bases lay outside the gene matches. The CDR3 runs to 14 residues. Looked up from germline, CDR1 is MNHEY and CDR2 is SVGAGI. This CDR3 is CASSYSLSSGGQYF. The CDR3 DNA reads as TGTGCCAGCAGTTACTCCTTGTCCTCGGGAGGGCAGTATTTT.

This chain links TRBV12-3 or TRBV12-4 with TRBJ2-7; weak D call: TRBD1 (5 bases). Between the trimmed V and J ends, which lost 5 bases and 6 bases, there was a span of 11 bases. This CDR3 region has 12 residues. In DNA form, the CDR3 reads TGTGCCAGCAGTCACAGGATCGGCGAGCAGTACTTC. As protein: CASSHRIGEQYF.

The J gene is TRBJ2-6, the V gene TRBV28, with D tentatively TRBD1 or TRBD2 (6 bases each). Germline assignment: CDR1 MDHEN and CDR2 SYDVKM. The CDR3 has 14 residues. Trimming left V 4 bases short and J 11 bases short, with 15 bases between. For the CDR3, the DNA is TGTGCCAGCAGTTCGGGGGCTCCCGACGACGTCCTGACTTTC. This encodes CASSSGAPDDVLTF.

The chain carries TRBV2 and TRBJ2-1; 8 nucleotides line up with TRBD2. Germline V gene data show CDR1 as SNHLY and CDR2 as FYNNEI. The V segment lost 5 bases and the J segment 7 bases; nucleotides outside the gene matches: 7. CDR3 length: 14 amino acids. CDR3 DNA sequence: TGTGCCAGCAGTAACGGGAGGGCCGTGAATGAGCAGTTCTTC. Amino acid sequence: CASSNGRAVNEQFF.

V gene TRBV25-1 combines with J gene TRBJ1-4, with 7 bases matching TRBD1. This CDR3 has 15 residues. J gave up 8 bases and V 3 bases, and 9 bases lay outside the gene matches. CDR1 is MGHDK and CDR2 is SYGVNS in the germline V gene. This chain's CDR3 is CASSDTRGMEEKLFF. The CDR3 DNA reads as TGTGCCAGCAGTGACACCAGGGGGATGGAAGAAAAACTGTTTTTT.

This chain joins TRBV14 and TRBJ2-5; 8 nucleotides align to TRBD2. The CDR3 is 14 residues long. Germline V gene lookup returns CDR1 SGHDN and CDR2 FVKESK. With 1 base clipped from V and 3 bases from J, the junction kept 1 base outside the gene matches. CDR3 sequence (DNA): TGTGCCAGCAGCCAAGTCGGGAGGGAAGAGACCCAGTACTTC. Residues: CASSQVGREETQYF.

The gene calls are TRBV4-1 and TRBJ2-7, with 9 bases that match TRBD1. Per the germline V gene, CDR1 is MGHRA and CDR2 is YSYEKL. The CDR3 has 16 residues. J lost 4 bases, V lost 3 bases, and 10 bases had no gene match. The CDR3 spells CASSHPGTGSLYEQYF. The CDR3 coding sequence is TGCGCCAGCAGCCATCCCGGGACAGGGAGTTTGTACGAGCAGTACTTC.

The CDR3 bases are TGTGCCACAAACGAGGGGAGGGCCGGGGAGCTGTTTTTT. It specifies CATNEGRAGELFF. The rearrangement joins TRBV13 to TRBJ2-2, with 7 bases matching TRBD2. Per germline, CDR1 PRHDT and CDR2 FYEKMQ (reference sequence). V dropped 10 bases and J dropped 6; count of bases not matched to a gene: 8. This CDR3 contains 13 residues.

CDR3 sequence: CASSVGPLRAVGSRETQYF. The DNA for the CDR3 is TGTGCCAGCAGCGTAGGACCTCTCAGAGCCGTCGGGAGCCGAGAGACCCAGTACTTC. V is TRBV9 and J is TRBJ2-5, with a possible D match to TRBD2 (6 bases). The V and J ends lost 0 bases and 4 bases respectively, with 25 bases between them. CDR3 length: 19 residues. Germline assignment: CDR1 SGDLS and CDR2 YYNGEE.

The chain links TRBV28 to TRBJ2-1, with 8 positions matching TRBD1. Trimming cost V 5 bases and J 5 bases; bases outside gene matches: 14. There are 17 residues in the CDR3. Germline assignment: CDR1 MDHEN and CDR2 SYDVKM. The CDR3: CASSPWTGLGVNNEQFF. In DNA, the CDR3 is TGTGCCAGCAGTCCCTGGACAGGGCTCGGGGTGAACAATGAGCAGTTCTTC.

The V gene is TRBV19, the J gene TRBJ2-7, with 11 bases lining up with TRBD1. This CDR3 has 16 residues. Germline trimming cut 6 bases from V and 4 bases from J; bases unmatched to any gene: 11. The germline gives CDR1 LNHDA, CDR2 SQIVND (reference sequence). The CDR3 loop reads CASRSTRGQGVYEQYF. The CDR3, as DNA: TGTGCCAGTAGATCCACGAGGGGACAGGGGGTTTACGAGCAGTACTTC.

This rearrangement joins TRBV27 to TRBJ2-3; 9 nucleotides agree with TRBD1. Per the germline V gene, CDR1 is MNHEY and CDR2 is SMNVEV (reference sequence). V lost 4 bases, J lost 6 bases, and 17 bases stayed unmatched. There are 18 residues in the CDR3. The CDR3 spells CASSSLHLGTGGEDTQYF. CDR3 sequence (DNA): TGTGCCAGCAGTTCTCTCCATCTTGGCACAGGGGGCGAGGATACGCAGTATTTT.

CDR3 nucleotide sequence: TGCAGCGTTACCTTTCCGGGACAGGGTAATGAAAAACTGTTTTTT. It is translated as CSVTFPGQGNEKLFF. The chain has TRBV29-1 and TRBJ1-4; 9 bases agree with TRBD1. V dropped 5 bases and J dropped 4; count of bases not matched to a gene: 8. Looked up from germline, CDR1 is SQVTM and CDR2 is ANQGSEA. The CDR3 is 15 residues long.

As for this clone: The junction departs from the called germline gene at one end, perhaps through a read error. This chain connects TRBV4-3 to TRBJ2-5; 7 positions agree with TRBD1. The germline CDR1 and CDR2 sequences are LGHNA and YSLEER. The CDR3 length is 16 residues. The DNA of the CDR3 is TGCTCCAGCAGCCAAGGAGAGGACAGGATGGGAGAGACCCAGTACTTC. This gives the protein CSSSQGEDRMGETQYF.

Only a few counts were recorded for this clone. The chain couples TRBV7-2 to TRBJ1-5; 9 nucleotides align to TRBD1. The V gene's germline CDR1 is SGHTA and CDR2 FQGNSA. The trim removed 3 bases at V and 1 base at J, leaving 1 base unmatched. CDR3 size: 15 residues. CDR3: CASSFGTGSNQPQHF. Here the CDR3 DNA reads TGTGCCAGCAGCTTTGGGACAGGGAGCAATCAGCCCCAGCATTTT.

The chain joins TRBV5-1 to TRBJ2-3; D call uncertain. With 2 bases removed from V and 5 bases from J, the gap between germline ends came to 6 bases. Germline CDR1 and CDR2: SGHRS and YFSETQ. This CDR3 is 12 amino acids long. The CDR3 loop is CASSLDGDTQYF. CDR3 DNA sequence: TGCGCCAGCAGCTTAGACGGAGATACGCAGTATTTT.

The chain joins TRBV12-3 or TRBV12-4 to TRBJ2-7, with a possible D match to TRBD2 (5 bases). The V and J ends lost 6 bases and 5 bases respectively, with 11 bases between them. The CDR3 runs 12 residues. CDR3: CASSTSGDEQYF. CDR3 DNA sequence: TGTGCCAGCAGCACTTCCGGGGACGAGCAGTACTTC.

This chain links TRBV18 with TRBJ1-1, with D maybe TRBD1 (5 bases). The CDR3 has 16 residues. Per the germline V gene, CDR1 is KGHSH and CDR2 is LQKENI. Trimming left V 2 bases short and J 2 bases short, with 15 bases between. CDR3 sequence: CASSPMFSGENTEAFF. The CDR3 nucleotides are TGTGCCAGCTCACCAATGTTTTCGGGGGAAAACACTGAAGCTTTCTTT.